The rows below give T cell receptor beta chains drawn from one sample of a study of monozygotic twins with cystic fibrosis. Data came from immunoSEQ multiplex PCR; TCRdb stores just in-frame clones and leaves some out. The sample lists around 30,000 clones, around 81% occurring once. Specimen: blood. The receptors shown here come from a girl aged 2 to 10 with cystic fibrosis. Each CDR3 is given with its conserved first and last residue. The D gene is left open where the match is weak.

TRBJ2-7	TRBD1	TRBV27	CASSSTYRGSSYEQYF
TRBJ1-1	-	TRBV18	CASSPNDDREAFF
TRBJ2-7	-	TRBV27	CASRGPEGRVAEQYF
TRBJ1-5	-	TRBV21-1	CASPLRARTCQPQHF
TRBJ2-7	-	TRBV6-1	CASSEGTRPGHEQYF
TRBJ2-5	-	TRBV15	CATSRDPRNQETQYF
TRBJ1-6	-	TRBV21-1	CASRKGDAPLHF
TRBJ1-1	-	TRBV5-1	CASSLSIDTEAFF
TRBJ2-5	-	TRBV28	CASSYPTAEETQYF
TRBJ1-4	-	TRBV7-8	CASSLWPGEKLFF
TRBJ2-1	-	TRBV7-8	CASSPVTSVYNEQFF
TRBJ2-3	-	TRBV28	CASSLSFGSGRWGTDTQYF
TRBJ1-1	-	TRBV11-3	CASSLYGTTEAFF
TRBJ1-2	-	TRBV5-4	CASSLLVGQGEGYTF
TRBJ2-7	-	TRBV9	CASSVEASFNEQYF
TRBJ2-5	TRBD2	TRBV27	CASSSTPGLAGVGGETQYF
TRBJ2-1	TRBD2	TRBV4-2	CASSQTRGTSGGLYNEQFF
TRBJ2-5	TRBD2	TRBV4-1	CASSRELAGLGETQYF
TRBJ2-6	-	TRBV18	CASSPPSGSSGANVLTF
TRBJ2-1	-	TRBV6-6	CASSQVHYNEQFF